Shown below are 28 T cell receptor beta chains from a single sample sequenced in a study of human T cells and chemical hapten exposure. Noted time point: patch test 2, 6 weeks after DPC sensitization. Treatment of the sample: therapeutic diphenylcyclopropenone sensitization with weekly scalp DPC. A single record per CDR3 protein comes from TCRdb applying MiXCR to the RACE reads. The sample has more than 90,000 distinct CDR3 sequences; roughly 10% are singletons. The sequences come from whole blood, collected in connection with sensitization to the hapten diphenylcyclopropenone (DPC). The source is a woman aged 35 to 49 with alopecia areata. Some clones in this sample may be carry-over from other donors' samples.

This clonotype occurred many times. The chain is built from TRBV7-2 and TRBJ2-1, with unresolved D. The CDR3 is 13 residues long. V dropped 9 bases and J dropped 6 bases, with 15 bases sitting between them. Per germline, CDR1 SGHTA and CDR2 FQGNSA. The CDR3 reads CASSRARFNEQFF. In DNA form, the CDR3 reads TGTGCCAGTAGCCGGGCCCGCTTCAATGAGCAGTTCTTC.

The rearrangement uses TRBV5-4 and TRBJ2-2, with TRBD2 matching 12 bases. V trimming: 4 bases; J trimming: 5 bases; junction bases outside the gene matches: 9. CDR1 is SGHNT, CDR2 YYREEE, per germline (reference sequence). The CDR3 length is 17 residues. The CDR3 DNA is TGTGCCAGCAGCCGGGAGCCGACTAGCGGGGGAACCGGGGAGCTGTTTTTT. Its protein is CASSREPTSGGTGELFF. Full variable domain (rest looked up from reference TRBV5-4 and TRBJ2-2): ETGVTQSPTHLIKTRGQQVTLRCSSQSGHNTVSWYQQALGQGPQFIFQYYREEENGRGNFPPRFSGLQFPNYSSELNVNALELDDSALYLCASSREPTSGGTGELFFGEGSRLTVL.

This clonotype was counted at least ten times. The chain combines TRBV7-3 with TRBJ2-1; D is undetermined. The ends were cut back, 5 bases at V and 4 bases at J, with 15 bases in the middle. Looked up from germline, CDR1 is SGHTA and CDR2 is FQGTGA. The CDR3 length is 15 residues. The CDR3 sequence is CASSLNWGGYNEQFF. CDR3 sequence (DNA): TGTGCCAGCAGCCTAAACTGGGGTGGGTACAATGAGCAGTTCTTC.

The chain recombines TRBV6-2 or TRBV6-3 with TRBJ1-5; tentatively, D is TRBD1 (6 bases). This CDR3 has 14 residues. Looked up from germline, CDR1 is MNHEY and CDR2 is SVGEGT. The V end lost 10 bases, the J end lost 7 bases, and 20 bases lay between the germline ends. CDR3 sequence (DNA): TGTGCCACCCAGGAGGGGGGTGTAGGGCAGCCCCAGCATTTT. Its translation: CATQEGGVGQPQHF.

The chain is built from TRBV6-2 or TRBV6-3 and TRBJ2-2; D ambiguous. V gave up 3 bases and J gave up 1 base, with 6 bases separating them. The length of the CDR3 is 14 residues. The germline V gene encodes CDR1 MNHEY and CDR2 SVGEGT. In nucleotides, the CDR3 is TGTGCCAGCAGTTATTGGGGGAACACCGGGGAGCTGTTTTTT. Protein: CASSYWGNTGELFF.

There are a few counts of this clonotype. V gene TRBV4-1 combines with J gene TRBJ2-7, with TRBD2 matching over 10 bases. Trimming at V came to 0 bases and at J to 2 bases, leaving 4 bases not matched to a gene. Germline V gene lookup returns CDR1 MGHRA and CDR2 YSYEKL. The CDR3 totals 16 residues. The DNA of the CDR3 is TGCGCCAGCAGCCAAGAGCTAGCGGGGGTTACCTACGAGCAGTACTTC. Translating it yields CASSQELAGVTYEQYF.

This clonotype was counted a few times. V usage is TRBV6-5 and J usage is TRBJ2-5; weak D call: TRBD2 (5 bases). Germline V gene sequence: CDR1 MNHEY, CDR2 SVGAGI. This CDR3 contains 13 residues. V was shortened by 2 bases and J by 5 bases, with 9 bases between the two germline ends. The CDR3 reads CASSYTRRETQYF. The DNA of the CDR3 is TGTGCCAGCAGTTACACTAGAAGGGAGACCCAGTACTTC.

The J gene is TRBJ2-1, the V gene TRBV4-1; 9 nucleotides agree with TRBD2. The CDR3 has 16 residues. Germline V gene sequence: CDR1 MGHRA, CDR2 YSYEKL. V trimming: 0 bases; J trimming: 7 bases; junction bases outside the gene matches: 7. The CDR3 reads CASSQDTIAGVNEQFF. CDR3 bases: TGCGCCAGCAGCCAAGATACGATAGCGGGAGTTAATGAGCAGTTCTTC.

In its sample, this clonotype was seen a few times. CDR3 protein: CASRDQPNTGELFF. DNA of the CDR3: TGTGCCAGCAGGGATCAGCCGAACACCGGGGAGCTGTTTTTT. The chain joins TRBV7-6 to TRBJ2-2; D unclear. V lost 6 bases to trimming and J lost 0 bases, with 8 bases between them. There are 14 residues in the CDR3. Germline V gene lookup returns CDR1 SGHVS and CDR2 FNYEAQ.

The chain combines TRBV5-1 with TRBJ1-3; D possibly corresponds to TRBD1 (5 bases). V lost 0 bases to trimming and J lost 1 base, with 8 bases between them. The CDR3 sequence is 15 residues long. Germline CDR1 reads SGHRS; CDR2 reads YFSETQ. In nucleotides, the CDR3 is TGCGCCAGCAGCTTGGGAGGGGAATCTGGAAACACCATATATTTT. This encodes CASSLGGESGNTIYF.

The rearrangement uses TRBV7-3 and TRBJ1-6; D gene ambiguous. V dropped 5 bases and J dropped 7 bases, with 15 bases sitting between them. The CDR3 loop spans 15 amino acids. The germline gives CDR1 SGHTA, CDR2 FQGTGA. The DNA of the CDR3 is TGTGCCAGCAGCCAAGGAGCAGATGCCAATTCACCCCTCCACTTT. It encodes CASSQGADANSPLHF.

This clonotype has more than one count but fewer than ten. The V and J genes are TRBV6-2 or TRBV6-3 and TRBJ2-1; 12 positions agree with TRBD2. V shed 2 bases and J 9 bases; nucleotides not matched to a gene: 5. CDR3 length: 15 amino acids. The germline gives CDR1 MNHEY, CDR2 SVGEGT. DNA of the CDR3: TGTGCCAGCAGTTACCGACTAGCGGGAGCAAGTGAGCAGTTCTTC. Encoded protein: CASSYRLAGASEQFF.

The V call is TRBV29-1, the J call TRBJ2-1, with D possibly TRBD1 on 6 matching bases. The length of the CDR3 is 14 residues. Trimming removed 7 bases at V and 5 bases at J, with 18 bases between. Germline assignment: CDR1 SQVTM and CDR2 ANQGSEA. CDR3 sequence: CSAGQSLNDNEQFF. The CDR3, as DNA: TGCAGCGCCGGACAGTCACTAAACGACAATGAGCAGTTCTTC.

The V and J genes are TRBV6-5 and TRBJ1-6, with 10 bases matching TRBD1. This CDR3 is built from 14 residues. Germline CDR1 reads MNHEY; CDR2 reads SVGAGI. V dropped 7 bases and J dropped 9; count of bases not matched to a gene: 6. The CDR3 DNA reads TGTGCCAGCACCAAGGGACAGGGGTTTTCACCCCTCCACTTT. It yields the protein CASTKGQGFSPLHF.

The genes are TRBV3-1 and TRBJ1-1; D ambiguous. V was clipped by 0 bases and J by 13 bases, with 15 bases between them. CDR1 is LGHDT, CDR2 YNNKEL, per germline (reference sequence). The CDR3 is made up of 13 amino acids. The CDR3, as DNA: TGTGCCAGCAGCCAAGATCCGGCCTCAGTCGGTTTCTTT. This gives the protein CASSQDPASVGFF.

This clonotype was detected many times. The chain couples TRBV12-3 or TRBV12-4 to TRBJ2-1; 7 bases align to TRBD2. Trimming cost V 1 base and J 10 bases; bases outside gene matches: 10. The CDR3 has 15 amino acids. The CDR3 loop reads CASSLVGGPSYEQFF. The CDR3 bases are TGTGCCAGCAGTTTAGTGGGAGGGCCTTCCTACGAGCAGTTCTTC.

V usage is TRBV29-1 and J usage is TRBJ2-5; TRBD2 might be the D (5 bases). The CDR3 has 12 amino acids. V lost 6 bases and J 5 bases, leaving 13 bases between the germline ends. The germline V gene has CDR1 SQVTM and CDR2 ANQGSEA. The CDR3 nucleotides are TGCAGCGTGGTACTAGGCGGGGAGACCCAGTACTTC. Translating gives CSVVLGGETQYF.

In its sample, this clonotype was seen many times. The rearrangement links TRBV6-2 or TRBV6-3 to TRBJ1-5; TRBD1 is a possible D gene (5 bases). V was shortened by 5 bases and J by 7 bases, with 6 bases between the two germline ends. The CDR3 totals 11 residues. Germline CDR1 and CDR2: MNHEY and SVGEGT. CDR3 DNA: TGTGCCAGCAGTCGGGGCCAGCCCCAGCATTTT. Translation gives CASSRGQPQHF.

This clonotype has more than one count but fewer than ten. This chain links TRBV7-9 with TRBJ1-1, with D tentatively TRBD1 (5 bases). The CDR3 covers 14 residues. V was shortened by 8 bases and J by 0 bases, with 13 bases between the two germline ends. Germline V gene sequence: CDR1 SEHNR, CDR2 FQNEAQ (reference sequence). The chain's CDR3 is CASGARALNTEAFF. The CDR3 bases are TGTGCCAGCGGGGCCAGGGCCCTGAACACTGAAGCTTTCTTT.

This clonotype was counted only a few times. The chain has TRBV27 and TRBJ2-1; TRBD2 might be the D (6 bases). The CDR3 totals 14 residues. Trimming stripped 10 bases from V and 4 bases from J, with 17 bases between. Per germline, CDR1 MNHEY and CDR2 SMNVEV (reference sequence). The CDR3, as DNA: TGTGCCACCCAATGGGGGAGGTCTTACAATGAGCAGTTCTTC. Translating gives CATQWGRSYNEQFF.

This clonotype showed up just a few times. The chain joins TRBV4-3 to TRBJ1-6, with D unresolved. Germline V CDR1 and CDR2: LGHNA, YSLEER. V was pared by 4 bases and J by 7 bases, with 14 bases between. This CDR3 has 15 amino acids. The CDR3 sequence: CASSPDITPNSPLHF. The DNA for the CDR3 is TGCGCCAGCAGCCCGGATATAACCCCGAATTCACCCCTCCACTTT.

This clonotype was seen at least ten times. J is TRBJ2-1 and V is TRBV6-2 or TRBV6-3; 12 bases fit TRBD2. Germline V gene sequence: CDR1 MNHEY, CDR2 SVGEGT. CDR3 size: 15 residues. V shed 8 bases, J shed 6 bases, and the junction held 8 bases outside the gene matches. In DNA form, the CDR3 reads TGTGCCAGCGGCTACAGACTAGCGGGGGCCAATGAGCAGTTCTTC. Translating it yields CASGYRLAGANEQFF.

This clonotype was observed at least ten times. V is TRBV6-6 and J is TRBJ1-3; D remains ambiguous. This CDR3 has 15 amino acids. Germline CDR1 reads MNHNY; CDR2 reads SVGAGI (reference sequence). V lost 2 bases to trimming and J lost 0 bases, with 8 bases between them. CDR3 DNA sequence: TGTGCCAGCAGTTACGACAATCACTCTGGAAACACCATATATTTT. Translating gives CASSYDNHSGNTIYF.

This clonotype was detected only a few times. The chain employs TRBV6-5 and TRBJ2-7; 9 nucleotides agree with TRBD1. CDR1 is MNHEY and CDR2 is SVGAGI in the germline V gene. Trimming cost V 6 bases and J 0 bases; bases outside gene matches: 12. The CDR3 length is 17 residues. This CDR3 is CASRTGTGKIFSYEQYF. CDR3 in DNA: TGTGCCAGCAGGACAGGGACAGGGAAGATCTTCTCCTACGAGCAGTACTTC.

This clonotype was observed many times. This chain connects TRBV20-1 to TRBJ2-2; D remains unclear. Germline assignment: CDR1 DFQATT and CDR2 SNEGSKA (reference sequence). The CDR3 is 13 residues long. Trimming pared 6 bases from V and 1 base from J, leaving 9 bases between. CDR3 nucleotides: TGCAGTGCCCCGCGGCGGAACACCGGGGAGCTGTTTTTT. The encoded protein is CSAPRRNTGELFF.

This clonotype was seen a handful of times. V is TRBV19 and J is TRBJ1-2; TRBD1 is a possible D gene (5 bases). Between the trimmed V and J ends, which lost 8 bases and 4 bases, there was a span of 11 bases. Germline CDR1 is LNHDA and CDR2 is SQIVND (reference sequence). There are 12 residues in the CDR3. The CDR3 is CASSPDIYGYTF. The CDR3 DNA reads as TGTGCCAGTTCACCGGACATCTATGGCTACACCTTC.

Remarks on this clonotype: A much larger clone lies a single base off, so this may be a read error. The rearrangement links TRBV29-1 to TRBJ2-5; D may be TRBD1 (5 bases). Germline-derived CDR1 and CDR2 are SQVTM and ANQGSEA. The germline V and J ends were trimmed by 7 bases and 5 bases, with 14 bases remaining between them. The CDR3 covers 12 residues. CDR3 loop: CSAKTVGETQYF. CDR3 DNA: TGCAGCGCTAAGACAGTGGGCGAGACCCAGTACTTC. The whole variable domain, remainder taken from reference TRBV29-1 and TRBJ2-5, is SAVISQKPSRDICQRGTSLTIQCQVDSQVTMMFWYRQQPGQSLTLIATANQGSEATYESGFVIDKFPISRPNLTFSTLTVSNMSPEDSSIYLCSAKTVGETQYFGPGTRLLVL.

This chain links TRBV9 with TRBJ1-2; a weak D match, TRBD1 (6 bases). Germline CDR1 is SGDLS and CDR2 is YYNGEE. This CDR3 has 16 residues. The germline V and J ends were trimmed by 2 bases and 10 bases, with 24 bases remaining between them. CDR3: CASSVPITGGEWFYTF. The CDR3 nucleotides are TGTGCCAGCAGCGTCCCCATCACCGGGGGCGAATGGTTCTACACCTTC.